This T cell receptor beta chain was found in a study of cytomegalovirus exposure and HLA in healthy donors. Primers: 60 Vbeta forward and 13 Jbeta reverse. Sequencing was performed with immunoSEQ multiplex PCR; in TCRdb, only in-frame clones are kept and a portion is missing. This sample contains fewer than 100,000 clones. Study-wide findings and caveats: It was reported that TCR beta sequences correctly inferred the HLA-A and HLA-B alleles for most subjects. Later examination showed HLA-associated TCR beta chains had greater clonal expansion than equally common others. Per a prior analysis, the majority of TCR beta V segments were productive roughly 90% or roughly 30% of the time. Among TCR beta chains, those listed as cytomegalovirus-associated numbered about 160.

As to this clone: The antigen is unknown.

The receptor was derived from a man between 50 and 59 years old in good health and CMV-seronegative. What was sequenced was PBMCs.

The CDR3 region has the DNA TGTGCCAGTAGTTTCGGGACAGGGGGAGATACGCAGTATTTT. Amino acid sequence: CASSFGTGGDTQYF. The rearrangement joins TRBV19 to TRBJ2-3, with TRBD1 matching over 11 bases. The length of the CDR3 is 14 residues. Germline lookup yields CDR1 LNHDA and CDR2 SQIVND (reference sequence). The trim removed 5 bases at V and 5 bases at J, leaving 3 bases unmatched.